This record concerns one T cell receptor beta chain sequence. Libraries were prepared by immunoSEQ multiplex PCR; TCRdb keeps only in-frame clonotypes and omits some of them. The sample lists tens of thousands of clones, 89% occurring once. This sample stems from a study of OX40 agonist ivuxolimab in advanced cancers. Cycle 7 day 1, cycle 4 day 1, and baseline were the timepoints at which blood was sampled. Trimming cost V 0 bases and J 3 bases, with 8 bases left between them. The CDR3 extends over 14 amino acids. Per germline, CDR1 LNHNV and CDR2 YYDKDF (reference sequence). This TCR was sampled from an adult with an advanced solid tumor such as melanoma, head and neck, liver or kidney cancer. The sample in question was CD4+ or CD8+ T cells sorted from blood, obtained in a trial of the OX40 agonist ivuxolimab. J is TRBJ1-2 and V is TRBV15; D gene uncertain. CDR3 nucleotide sequence: TGTGCCACCAGCAGAGAGGGAGGCGACTATGGCTACACCTTC. Protein product: CATSREGGDYGYTF.